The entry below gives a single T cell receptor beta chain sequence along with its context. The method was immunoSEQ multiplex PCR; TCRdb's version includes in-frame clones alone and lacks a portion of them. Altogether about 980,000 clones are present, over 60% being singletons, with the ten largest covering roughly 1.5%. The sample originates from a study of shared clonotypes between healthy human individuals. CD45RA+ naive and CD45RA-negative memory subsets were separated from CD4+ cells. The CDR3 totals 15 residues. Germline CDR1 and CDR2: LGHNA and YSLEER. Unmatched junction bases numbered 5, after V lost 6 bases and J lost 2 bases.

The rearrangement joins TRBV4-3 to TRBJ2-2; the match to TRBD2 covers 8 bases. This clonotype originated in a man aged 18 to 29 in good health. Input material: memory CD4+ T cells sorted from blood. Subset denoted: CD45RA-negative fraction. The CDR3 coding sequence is TGCGCCAGCAGGGGTAGCGGGACAAACACCGGGGAGCTGTTTTTT. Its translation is CASRGSGTNTGELFF.